A single sample is the source of the 22 T cell receptor beta chains below, sequenced in a study of tissue T cells after allogeneic stem cell transplantation. Method: immunoSEQ multiplex PCR; TCRdb's copy keeps in-frame clones and lacks some. The sample has 42,000 or so clones, around nine tenths seen once. The sample here was blood, taken before transplantation. Every receptor here comes from a woman aged 40-69 years who later had graft-versus-host disease after an allogeneic stem cell transplant.

J is TRBJ1-1 and V is TRBV27; D may be TRBD1 (5 bases). This CDR3 region has 16 residues. From germline, CDR1 is MNHEY and CDR2 SMNVEV (reference sequence). The V end was cut by 4 bases, the J end by 0 bases, with 15 bases between. Written as DNA, the CDR3 is TGTGCCAGCAGTTCACGCCCGGGGGGATTGAACACTGAAGCTTTCTTT. Its translation is CASSSRPGGLNTEAFF.

The V and J genes are TRBV3-1 (or the pseudogene TRBV3-2) and TRBJ2-3; possibly TRBD2 for D (6 bases). CDR3 length equals 15 residues. The V end lost 0 bases, the J end lost 8 bases, and 15 bases lay between the germline ends. The germline CDR1 and CDR2 sequences are LGHDT and YNNKEL (reference sequence). DNA of the CDR3: TGTGCCAGCAGCCAAGAGGGAGGAGGGGCTCTTACGCAGTATTTT. This encodes CASSQEGGGALTQYF.

V is TRBV19 and J is TRBJ2-1, with 8 bases matching TRBD2. Germline assignment: CDR1 LNHDA and CDR2 SQIVND (reference sequence). V lost 6 bases, J lost 0 bases, and 7 bases stayed unmatched. This CDR3 contains 16 residues. The DNA for the CDR3 is TGTGCCAGTAGGAGGGTAGCGGGAAGCTCCTACAATGAGCAGTTCTTC. Protein sequence: CASRRVAGSSYNEQFF.

The J gene is TRBJ2-1, the V gene TRBV7-8, with 13 bases fitting TRBD2. The CDR3 is 18 residues long. The germline gives CDR1 SGHVS, CDR2 FQNEAQ. The junction had 12 bases not matched to a gene; V was cut back by 2 bases and J by 8 bases. The CDR3 coding sequence is TGTGCCAGCAGCTTACCGCCTTGGACTAGCGGGAGATCTTATGAGCAGTTCTTC. This translates into CASSLPPWTSGRSYEQFF.

J is TRBJ2-7 and V is TRBV14, with 9 positions matching TRBD1. CDR1 and CDR2 (germline): SGHDN, FVKESK. Unmatched junction bases numbered 7, after V lost 4 bases and J lost 6 bases. The CDR3 contains 14 residues. CDR3 DNA sequence: TGTGCCAGCAGCCTGGACAGGGGACCTTCCGAGCAGTACTTC. Amino acid sequence: CASSLDRGPSEQYF.

The CDR3 bases are TGTGCCAGCAGTTACGGTACCCAAGCAGGCACTGAAGCTTTCTTT. Protein product: CASSYGTQAGTEAFF. This chain connects TRBV6-5 to TRBJ1-1; no clear D. This CDR3 has 15 residues. Germline V lookup: CDR1 MNHEY, CDR2 SVGAGI. The V end lost 2 bases, the J end lost 4 bases, and 14 bases lay between the germline ends.

On this clone itself: Other DNA sequences in this specimen translate into the identical CDR3. The chain is built from TRBV3-1 (or the pseudogene TRBV3-2) and TRBJ2-3; D remains ambiguous. Germline CDR1 LGHDT, CDR2 YNNKEL (reference sequence). The CDR3 covers 11 residues. V dropped 1 base and J dropped 6 bases, with 2 bases sitting between them. The CDR3 coding sequence is TGTGCCAGCAGCCAAGTGGATACGCAGTATTTT. This sequence encodes CASSQVDTQYF.

The gene calls are TRBV6-5 and TRBJ2-7; D is perhaps TRBD1 (5 bases). V lost 4 bases and J lost 4, with 14 bases in between. This CDR3 comprises 14 residues. CDR1 and CDR2 (germline): MNHEY, SVGAGI. The CDR3, as DNA: TGTGCCAGCAGTTCCCCAGGGCAGGCGTACGAGCAGTACTTC. It is translated as CASSSPGQAYEQYF.

This clone was detected once. V usage is TRBV2 and J usage is TRBJ2-6; weak D call: TRBD2 (6 bases). The V gene's germline CDR1 is SNHLY and CDR2 FYNNEI. V lost 3 bases to trimming and J lost 4 bases, with 22 bases between them. The CDR3 contains 19 residues. CDR3 amino acids: CASSDAGLYFLSGANVLTF. Here the CDR3 DNA reads TGTGCCAGCAGTGACGCGGGACTCTATTTCCTCTCCGGGGCCAACGTCCTGACTTTC.

This clone was picked up one time. The gene calls are TRBV5-5 and TRBJ1-1; D not certain. V was pared by 1 base and J by 1 base, with 5 bases between. Germline CDR1 is SGHKS and CDR2 is YYEKEE (reference sequence). The CDR3 is made up of 13 amino acids. The DNA for the CDR3 is TGTGCCAGCAGCTTGTGGGAGAACACTGAAGCTTTCTTT. Translated, it gives CASSLWENTEAFF.

The chain recombines TRBV2 with TRBJ2-5; D unresolved. Trimming took off 1 base at V and 0 bases at J, with 6 bases between the two ends. The CDR3 has 14 residues. Germline CDR1 SNHLY, CDR2 FYNNEI. The CDR3 loop reads CASSEDRDQETQYF. CDR3 sequence (DNA): TGTGCCAGCAGTGAAGACAGAGACCAAGAGACCCAGTACTTC.

The genes are TRBV14 and TRBJ1-2; D is uncertain. The germline CDR1 and CDR2 sequences are SGHDN and FVKESK. Trimming removed 1 base at V and 7 bases at J, with 7 bases between. This CDR3 comprises 12 residues. The CDR3, as DNA: TGTGCCAGCAGCCAAGTACGTTCTGGCTACACCTTC. Residues: CASSQVRSGYTF.

V usage is TRBV28 and J usage is TRBJ1-4; D gene unclear. This CDR3 has 16 amino acids. CDR1 and CDR2 (germline): MDHEN, SYDVKM. V lost 2 bases and J 3 bases, leaving 13 bases between the germline ends. CDR3 in amino acids: CASSLRRSQANEKLFF. The CDR3 DNA is TGTGCCAGCAGTTTAAGGCGGTCTCAGGCTAATGAAAAACTGTTTTTT.

V and J are TRBV9 and TRBJ1-1; possible D gene TRBD1, 6 bases. V lost 3 bases and J 2 bases, leaving 11 bases between the germline ends. Germline V gene sequence: CDR1 SGDLS, CDR2 YYNGEE. The CDR3 has 14 amino acids. The CDR3 region has the DNA TGTGCCAGCAGCGCGAGGACAGATAACACTGAAGCTTTCTTT. This codes for CASSARTDNTEAFF.

This chain's CDR3 is CASSRAWSESDTEAFF. For the CDR3, the DNA is TGTGCCAGCAGCCGAGCCTGGTCCGAATCGGACACTGAAGCTTTCTTT. This chain links TRBV7-8 with TRBJ1-1, with unresolved D. The germline V and J ends were trimmed by 5 bases and 3 bases, with 19 bases remaining between them. The germline V gene encodes CDR1 SGHVS and CDR2 FQNEAQ. The CDR3 covers 16 residues.

The V and J genes are TRBV7-2 and TRBJ2-1; D tentatively reads TRBD1 or TRBD2 (6 bases each). V lost 4 bases, J lost 7 bases, and 14 bases lay in between. Germline-derived CDR1 and CDR2 are SGHTA and FQGNSA. CDR3 length: 14 residues. Written as DNA, the CDR3 is TGTGCCAGCAGCTCCCGAGGGGGGCTTAATGAGCAGTTCTTC. This gives the protein CASSSRGGLNEQFF.

The rearrangement uses TRBV6-2 or TRBV6-3 and TRBJ1-5; 9 positions agree with TRBD1. With 4 bases clipped from V and 1 base from J, the junction kept 8 bases outside the gene matches. This CDR3 has 17 amino acids. Germline loops: CDR1 MNHEY, CDR2 SVGEGT. The CDR3 spells CASSSGTGMSSNQPQHF. The CDR3 DNA reads TGTGCCAGCAGTTCCGGGACAGGGATGAGCAGCAATCAGCCCCAGCATTTT.

The rearrangement joins TRBV19 to TRBJ1-1; D is perhaps TRBD1 (6 bases). The CDR3 covers 13 residues. The V end lost 10 bases, the J end lost 4 bases, and 16 bases lay between the germline ends. The germline CDR1 and CDR2 sequences are LNHDA and SQIVND (reference sequence). The CDR3, as DNA: TGTGCCACCTCCTCGGGCAGGGGCACTGAAGCTTTCTTT. It codes for CATSSGRGTEAFF.

The chain joins TRBV5-1 to TRBJ2-7; D may be TRBD1 or TRBD2 (5 bases each). Germline values: CDR1 SGHRS, CDR2 YFSETQ. Trimming cost V 4 bases and J 0 bases, with 23 bases left between them. CDR3 length: 18 residues. The CDR3 is CASSLRTVSGTISYEQYF. The CDR3 nucleotides read TGCGCCAGCAGCCTCCGGACGGTCTCCGGGACCATCTCCTACGAGCAGTACTTC. The full variable domain, rest sourced from reference TRBV5-1 and TRBJ2-7, is KAGVTQTPRYLIKTRGQQVTLSCSPISGHRSVSWYQQTPGQGLQFLFEYFSETQRNKGNFPGRFSGRQFSNSRSEMNVSTLELGDSALYLCASSLRTVSGTISYEQYFGPGTRLTVT.

The CDR3 DNA sequence: TGTGCTAGTGGTTTCCGGATGTCTGACACTGAAGCTTTCTTT. Protein: CASGFRMSDTEAFF. V usage is TRBV12-5 and J usage is TRBJ1-1; no clear D gene. Germline V gene data show CDR1 as LGHNT and CDR2 as FRNRAP. V lost 3 bases and J lost 3, with 11 bases in between. CDR3 length: 14 amino acids. Complete variable domain (other parts from reference TRBV12-5 and TRBJ1-1): DARVTQTPRHKVTEMGQEVTMRCQPILGHNTVFWYRQTMMQGLELLAYFRNRAPLDDSGMPKDRFSAEMPDATLATLKIQPSEPRDSAVYFCASGFRMSDTEAFFGQGTRLTVV.

V gene TRBV30 combines with J gene TRBJ1-3; D remains unclear. Trimming removed 4 bases at V and 4 bases at J, with 2 bases between. In germline, CDR1 is GTSNPN, CDR2 SVGIG (reference sequence). This CDR3 spans 10 amino acids. CDR3 sequence (DNA): TGTGCCTGGAACGGAAACACCATATATTTT. Amino acid sequence: CAWNGNTIYF.

The V gene is TRBV15, the J gene TRBJ1-6; maybe TRBD1 (5 bases). The germline CDR1 and CDR2 sequences are LNHNV and YYDKDF (reference sequence). V lost 4 bases and J 10 bases, leaving 17 bases between the germline ends. This CDR3 is built from 15 residues. CDR3 DNA sequence: TGTGCCACCAGCATGGGGGGGGGATGGGGGTCACCCCTCCACTTT. Its protein is CATSMGGGWGSPLHF.